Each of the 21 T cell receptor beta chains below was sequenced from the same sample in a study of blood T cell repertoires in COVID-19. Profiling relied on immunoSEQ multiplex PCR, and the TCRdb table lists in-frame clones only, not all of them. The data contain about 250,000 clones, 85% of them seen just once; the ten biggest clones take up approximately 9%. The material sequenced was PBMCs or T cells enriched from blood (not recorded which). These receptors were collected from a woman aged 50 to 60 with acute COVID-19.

CDR3 residues: CASSSTGVHEQYF. CDR3 in DNA: TGCGCCAGCAGCTCTACAGGGGTACACGAGCAGTACTTC. The V and J genes are TRBV5-1 and TRBJ2-7; 7 nucleotides agree with TRBD1. V trimming: 3 bases; J trimming: 5 bases; junction bases outside the gene matches: 5. CDR1 SGHRS and CDR2 YFSETQ come from the germline V gene. This CDR3 has 13 amino acids.

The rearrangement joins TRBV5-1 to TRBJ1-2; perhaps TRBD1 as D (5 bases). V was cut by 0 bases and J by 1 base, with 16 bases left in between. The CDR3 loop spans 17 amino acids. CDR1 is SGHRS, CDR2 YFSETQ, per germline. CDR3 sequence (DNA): TGCGCCAGCAGCTTGGTAGGGGCCCTCGAACTTAACTATGGCTACACCTTC. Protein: CASSLVGALELNYGYTF.

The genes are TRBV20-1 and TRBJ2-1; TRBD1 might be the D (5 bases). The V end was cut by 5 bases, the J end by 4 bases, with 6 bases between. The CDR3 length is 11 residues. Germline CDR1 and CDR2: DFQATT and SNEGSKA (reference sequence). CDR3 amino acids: CSAPGYNEQFF. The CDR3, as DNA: TGCAGTGCTCCAGGGTACAATGAGCAGTTCTTC.

The CDR3 spells CASSVGQGAAGAFF. The CDR3 DNA is TGTGCCAGCAGCGTAGGACAGGGGGCGGCCGGAGCTTTCTTT. The chain couples TRBV9 to TRBJ1-1; 10 bases fit TRBD1. The CDR3 is 14 residues long. Looked up from germline, CDR1 is SGDLS and CDR2 is YYNGEE. The V gene end was trimmed by 0 bases and the J gene end by 10 bases; junction bases not matched to a gene: 6. Full variable domain (remainder filled in from reference TRBV9 and TRBJ1-1): DSGVTQTPKHLITATGQRVTLRCSPRSGDLSVYWYQQSLDQGLQFLIQYYNGEERAKGNILERFSAQQFPDLHSELNLSSLELGDSALYFCASSVGQGAAGAFFGQGTRLTVV.

The CDR3 region is CATSSQGNTEAFF. In nucleotides, the CDR3 is TGTGCCACCAGCAGTCAGGGTAACACTGAAGCTTTCTTT. The genes are TRBV15 and TRBJ1-1; TRBD1 might be the D (5 bases). Trimming took off 3 bases at V and 2 bases at J, with 7 bases between the two ends. The CDR3 covers 13 residues. Germline V CDR1 and CDR2: LNHNV, YYDKDF (reference sequence).

DNA of the CDR3: TGCGCCAGCACCCCGGAGGGAGGGCAGGGAGGATACGATAGCTCCTACGAGCAGTACTTC. It translates to CASTPEGGQGGYDSSYEQYF. The chain combines TRBV5-1 with TRBJ2-7, with TRBD2 matching 7 bases. CDR1 is SGHRS, CDR2 YFSETQ, per germline. The V gene end was trimmed by 6 bases and the J gene end by 0 bases; junction bases not matched to a gene: 24. The CDR3 is 20 residues long.

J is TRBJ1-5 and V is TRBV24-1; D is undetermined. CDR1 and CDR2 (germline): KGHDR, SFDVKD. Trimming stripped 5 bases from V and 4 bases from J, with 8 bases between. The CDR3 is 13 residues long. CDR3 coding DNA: TGTGCCACCAGTGCTACCGGGAATCAGCCCCAGCATTTT. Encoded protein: CATSATGNQPQHF.

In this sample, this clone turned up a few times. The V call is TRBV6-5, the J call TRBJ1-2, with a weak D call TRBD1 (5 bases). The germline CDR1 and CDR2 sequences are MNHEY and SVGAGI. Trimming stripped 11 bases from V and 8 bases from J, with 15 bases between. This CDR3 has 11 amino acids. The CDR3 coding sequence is TGTGCCTCACAAGACCGGGGGGGCTACACCTTC. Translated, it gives CASQDRGGYTF.

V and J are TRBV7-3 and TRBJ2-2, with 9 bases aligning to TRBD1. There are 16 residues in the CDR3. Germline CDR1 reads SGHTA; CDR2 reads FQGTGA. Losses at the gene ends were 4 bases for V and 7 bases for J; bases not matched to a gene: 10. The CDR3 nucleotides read TGTGCCAGCAGCTGGGCCGGGACAGGGATAAGCGGGGAGCTGTTTTTT. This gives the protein CASSWAGTGISGELFF. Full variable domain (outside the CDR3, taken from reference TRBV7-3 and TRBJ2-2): GAGVSQTPSNKVTEKGKYVELRCDPISGHTALYWYRQSLGQGPEFLIYFQGTGAADDSGLPNDRFFAVRPEGSVSTLKIQRTERGDSAVYLCASSWAGTGISGELFFGEGSRLTVL.

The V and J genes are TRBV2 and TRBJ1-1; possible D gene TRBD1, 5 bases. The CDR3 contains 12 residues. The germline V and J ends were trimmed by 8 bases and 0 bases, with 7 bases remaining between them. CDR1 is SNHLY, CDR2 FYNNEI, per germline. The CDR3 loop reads CASAGMNTEAFF. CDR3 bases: TGTGCCAGCGCAGGGATGAACACTGAAGCTTTCTTT.

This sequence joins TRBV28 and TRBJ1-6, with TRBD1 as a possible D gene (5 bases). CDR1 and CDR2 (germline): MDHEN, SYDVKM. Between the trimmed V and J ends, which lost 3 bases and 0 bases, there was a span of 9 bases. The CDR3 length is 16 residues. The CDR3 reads CASSLGGGSYNSPLHF. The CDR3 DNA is TGTGCCAGCAGTTTGGGGGGTGGCTCCTATAATTCACCCCTCCACTTT.

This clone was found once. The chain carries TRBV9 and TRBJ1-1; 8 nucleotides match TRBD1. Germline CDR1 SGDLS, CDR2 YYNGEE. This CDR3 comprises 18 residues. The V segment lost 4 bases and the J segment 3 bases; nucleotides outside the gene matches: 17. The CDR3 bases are TGTGCCAGCAGCCCGCGGACAGGGTACCCTTCGGGGGACACTGAAGCTTTCTTT. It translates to CASSPRTGYPSGDTEAFF.

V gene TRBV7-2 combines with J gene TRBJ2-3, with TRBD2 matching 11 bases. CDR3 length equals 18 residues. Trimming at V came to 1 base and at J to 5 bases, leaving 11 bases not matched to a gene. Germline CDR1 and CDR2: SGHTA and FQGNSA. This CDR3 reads CASSLVLPSGGPGDTQYF. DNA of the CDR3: TGTGCCAGCAGCTTAGTCTTGCCTAGCGGGGGGCCCGGAGATACGCAGTATTTT.

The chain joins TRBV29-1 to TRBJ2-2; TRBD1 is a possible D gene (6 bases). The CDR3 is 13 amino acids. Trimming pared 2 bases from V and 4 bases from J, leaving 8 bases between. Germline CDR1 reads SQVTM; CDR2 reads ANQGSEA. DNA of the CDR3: TGCAGCGTTGAATGGGGGCCCACCGGGGAGCTGTTTTTT. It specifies CSVEWGPTGELFF.

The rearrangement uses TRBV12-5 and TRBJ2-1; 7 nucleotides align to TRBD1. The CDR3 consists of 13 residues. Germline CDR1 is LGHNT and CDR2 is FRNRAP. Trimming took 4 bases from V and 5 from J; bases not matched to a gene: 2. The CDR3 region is CASGWGQNNEQFF. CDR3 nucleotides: TGTGCTAGTGGTTGGGGACAGAACAATGAGCAGTTCTTC.

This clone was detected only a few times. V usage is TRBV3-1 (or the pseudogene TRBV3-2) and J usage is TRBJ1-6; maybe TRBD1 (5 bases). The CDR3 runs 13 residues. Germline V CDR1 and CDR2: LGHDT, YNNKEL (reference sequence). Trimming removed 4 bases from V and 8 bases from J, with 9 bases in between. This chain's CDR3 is CASSPSRDSPLHF. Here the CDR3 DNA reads TGTGCCAGCAGCCCGAGCAGGGATTCACCCCTCCACTTT.

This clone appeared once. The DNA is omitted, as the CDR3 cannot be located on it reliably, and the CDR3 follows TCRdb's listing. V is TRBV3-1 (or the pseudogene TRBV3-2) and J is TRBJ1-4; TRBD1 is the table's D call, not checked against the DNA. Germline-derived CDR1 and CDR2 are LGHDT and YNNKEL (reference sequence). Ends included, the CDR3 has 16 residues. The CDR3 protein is CASSQDSGQGREKLFF.

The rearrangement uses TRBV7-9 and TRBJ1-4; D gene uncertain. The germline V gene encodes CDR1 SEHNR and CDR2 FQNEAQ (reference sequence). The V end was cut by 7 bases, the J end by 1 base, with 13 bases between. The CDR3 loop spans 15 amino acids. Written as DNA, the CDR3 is TGTGCCAGCACCACGGCGGCACAAACTAATGAAAAACTGTTTTTT. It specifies CASTTAAQTNEKLFF.

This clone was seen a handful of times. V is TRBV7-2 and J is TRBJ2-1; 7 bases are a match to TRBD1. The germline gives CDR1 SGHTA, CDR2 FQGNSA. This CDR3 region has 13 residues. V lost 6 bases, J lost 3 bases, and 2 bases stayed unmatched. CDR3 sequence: CASSPGGYNEQFF. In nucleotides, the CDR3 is TGTGCCAGCAGTCCAGGGGGCTACAATGAGCAGTTCTTC. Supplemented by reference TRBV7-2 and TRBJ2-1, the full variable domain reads GAGVSQSPSNKVTEKGKDVELRCDPISGHTALYWYRQSLGQGLEFLIYFQGNSAPDKSGLPSDRFSAERTGGSVSTLTIQRTQQEDSAVYLCASSPGGYNEQFFGPGTRLTVL.

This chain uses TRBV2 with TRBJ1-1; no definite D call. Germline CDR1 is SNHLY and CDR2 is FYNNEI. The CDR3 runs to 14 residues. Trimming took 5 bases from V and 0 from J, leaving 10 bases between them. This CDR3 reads CASSYKYMNTEAFF. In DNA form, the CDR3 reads TGTGCCAGCAGTTACAAGTACATGAACACTGAAGCTTTCTTT.

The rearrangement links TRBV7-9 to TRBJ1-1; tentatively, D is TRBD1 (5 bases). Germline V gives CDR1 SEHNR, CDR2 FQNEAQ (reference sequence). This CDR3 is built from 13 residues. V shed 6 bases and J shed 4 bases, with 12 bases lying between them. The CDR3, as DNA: TGTGCCAGCAGGGAGGGACGTGGCACTGAAGCTTTCTTT. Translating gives CASREGRGTEAFF.